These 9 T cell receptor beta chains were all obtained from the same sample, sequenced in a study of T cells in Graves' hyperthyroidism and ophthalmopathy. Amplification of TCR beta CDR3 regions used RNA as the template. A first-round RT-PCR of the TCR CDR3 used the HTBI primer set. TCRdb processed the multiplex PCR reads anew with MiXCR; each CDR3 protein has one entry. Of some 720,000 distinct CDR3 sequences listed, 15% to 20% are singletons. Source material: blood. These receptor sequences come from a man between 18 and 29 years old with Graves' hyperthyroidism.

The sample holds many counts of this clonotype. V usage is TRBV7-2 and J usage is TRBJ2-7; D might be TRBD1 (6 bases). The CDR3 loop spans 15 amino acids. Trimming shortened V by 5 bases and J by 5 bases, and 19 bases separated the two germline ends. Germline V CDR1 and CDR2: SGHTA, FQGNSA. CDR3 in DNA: TGTGCCAGCAGCAGAGTCAGGGGCCTGGGTAACGAGCAGTACTTC. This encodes CASSRVRGLGNEQYF.

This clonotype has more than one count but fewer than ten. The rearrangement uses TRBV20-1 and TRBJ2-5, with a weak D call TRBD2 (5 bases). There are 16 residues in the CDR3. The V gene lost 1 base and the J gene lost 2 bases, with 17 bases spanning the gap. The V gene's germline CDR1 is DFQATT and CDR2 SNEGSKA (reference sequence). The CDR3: CSARGAQFGDQETQYF. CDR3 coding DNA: TGCAGTGCTAGAGGTGCCCAGTTCGGGGATCAAGAGACCCAGTACTTC.

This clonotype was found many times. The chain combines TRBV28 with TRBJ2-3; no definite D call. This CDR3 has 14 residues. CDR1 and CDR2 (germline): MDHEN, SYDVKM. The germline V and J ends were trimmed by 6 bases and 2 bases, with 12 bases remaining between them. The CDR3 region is CASRIPRLTDTQYF. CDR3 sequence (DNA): TGTGCCAGCAGGATCCCACGTCTCACAGATACGCAGTATTTT.

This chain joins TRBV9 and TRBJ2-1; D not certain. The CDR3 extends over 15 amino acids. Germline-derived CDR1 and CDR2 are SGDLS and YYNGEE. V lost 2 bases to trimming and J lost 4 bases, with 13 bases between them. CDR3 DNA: TGTGCCAGCAGCGTGGAACCCCTGGGATACAATGAGCAGTTCTTC. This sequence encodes CASSVEPLGYNEQFF. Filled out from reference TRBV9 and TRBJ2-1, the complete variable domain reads DSGVTQTPKHLITATGQRVTLRCSPRSGDLSVYWYQQSLDQGLQFLIQYYNGEERAKGNILERFSAQQFPDLHSELNLSSLELGDSALYFCASSVEPLGYNEQFFGPGTRLTVL.

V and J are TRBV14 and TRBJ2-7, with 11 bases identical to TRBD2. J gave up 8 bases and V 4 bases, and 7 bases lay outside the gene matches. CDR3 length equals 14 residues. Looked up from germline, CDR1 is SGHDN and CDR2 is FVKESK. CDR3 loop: CASSPTSGSLQQYF. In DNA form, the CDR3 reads TGTGCCAGCAGCCCTACTAGCGGGAGTTTACAGCAGTACTTC.

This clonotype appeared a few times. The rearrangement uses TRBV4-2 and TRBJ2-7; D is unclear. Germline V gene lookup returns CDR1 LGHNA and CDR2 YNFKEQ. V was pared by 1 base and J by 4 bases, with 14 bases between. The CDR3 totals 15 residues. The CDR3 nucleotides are TGTGCCAGCAGCCAAGGGGAAATCCGAATTTACGAGCAGTACTTC. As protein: CASSQGEIRIYEQYF.

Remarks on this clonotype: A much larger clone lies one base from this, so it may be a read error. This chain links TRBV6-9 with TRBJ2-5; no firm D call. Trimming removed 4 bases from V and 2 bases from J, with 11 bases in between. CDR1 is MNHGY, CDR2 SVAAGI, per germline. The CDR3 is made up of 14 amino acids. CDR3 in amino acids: CASSLIQLQETQYF. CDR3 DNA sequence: TGTGCCAGCAGTTTAATCCAGCTACAAGAGACCCAGTACTTC.

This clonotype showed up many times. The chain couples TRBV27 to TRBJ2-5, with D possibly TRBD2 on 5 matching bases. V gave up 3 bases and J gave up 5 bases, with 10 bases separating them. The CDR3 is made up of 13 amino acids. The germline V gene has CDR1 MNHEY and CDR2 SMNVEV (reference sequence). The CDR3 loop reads CASSLIGMETQYF. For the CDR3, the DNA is TGTGCCAGCAGTTTGATCGGGATGGAGACCCAGTACTTC.

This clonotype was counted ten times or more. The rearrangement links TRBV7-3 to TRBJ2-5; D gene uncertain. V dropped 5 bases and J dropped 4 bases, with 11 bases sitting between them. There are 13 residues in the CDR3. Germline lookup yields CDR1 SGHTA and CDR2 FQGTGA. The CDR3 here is CASSPTPRETQYF. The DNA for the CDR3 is TGTGCCAGCAGCCCAACTCCCAGAGAGACCCAGTACTTC.